This TCR beta chain was retrieved from a study of blood T cell repertoires in COVID-19. At the level of the study: Spain, Italy and the United States supplied samples that represented acute and convalescent COVID-19.

Method: immunoSEQ multiplex PCR; TCRdb's copy keeps in-frame clones and lacks some. Here the sample spans approximately 50,000 clones, approximately 80% being singletons. The CDR3 has 15 amino acids. The germline gives CDR1 SSHAT, CDR2 FNYEAQ (reference sequence). Remarks on this clone: An end of the junction differs from the germline gene, which may be a read error.

What was sequenced was peripheral blood. J is TRBJ2-1 and V is TRBV7-7, with D possibly matching TRBD2 (6 bases). This clonotype was obtained from a man between 70 and 80 years old with active or convalescent COVID-19. CDR3 in DNA: TGTGCTAGCAGCTTAGACGTGGGAGGACACAATGAGCAGTTCTTC. Translation gives CASSLDVGGHNEQFF.